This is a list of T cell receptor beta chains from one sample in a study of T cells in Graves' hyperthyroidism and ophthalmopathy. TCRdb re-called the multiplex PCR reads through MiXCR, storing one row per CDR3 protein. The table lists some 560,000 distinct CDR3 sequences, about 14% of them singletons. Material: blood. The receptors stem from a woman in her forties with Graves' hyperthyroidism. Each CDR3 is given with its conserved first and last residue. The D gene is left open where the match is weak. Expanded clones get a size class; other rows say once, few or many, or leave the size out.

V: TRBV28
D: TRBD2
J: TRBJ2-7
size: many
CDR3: CASSLSVGSGSSYEQYF
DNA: TGTGCCAGCAGTCTTTCGGTGGGTAGCGGGAGCTCCTACGAGCAGTACTTC

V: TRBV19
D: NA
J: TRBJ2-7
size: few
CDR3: CASSILAGQDEQYF
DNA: TGTGCCAGTAGTATATTAGCGGGACAGGACGAGCAGTACTTC

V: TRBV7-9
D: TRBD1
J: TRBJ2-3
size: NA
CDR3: CASSLKTGVTDTQYF
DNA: TGTGCCAGCAGCTTAAAGACAGGGGTCACAGATACGCAGTATTTT

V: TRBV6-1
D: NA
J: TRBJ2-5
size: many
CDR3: CASEDSPGETQYF
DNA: TGTGCCAGCGAGGACAGCCCCGGGGAGACCCAGTACTTC

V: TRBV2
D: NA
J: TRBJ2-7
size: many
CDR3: CASSDLGAPAYEQYF
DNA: TGTGCCAGCAGTGACCTAGGCGCTCCGGCCTACGAGCAGTACTTC

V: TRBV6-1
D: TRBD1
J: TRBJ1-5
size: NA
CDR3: CASQGQGDQPQHF
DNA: TGTGCCAGCCAAGGACAGGGTGATCAGCCCCAGCATTTT

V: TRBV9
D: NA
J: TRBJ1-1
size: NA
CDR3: CASSVDGGFRTEAFF
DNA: TGTGCCAGCAGCGTAGATGGAGGGTTTCGGACTGAAGCTTTCTTT

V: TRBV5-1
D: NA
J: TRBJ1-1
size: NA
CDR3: CASSLVYRGSTEAFF
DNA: TGCGCCAGCAGCTTGGTTTATCGGGGGAGCACTGAAGCTTTCTTT

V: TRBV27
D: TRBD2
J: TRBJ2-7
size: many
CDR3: CASRGSGVNYEQYF
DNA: TGTGCCAGCAGGGGGAGCGGGGTCAACTACGAGCAGTACTTC

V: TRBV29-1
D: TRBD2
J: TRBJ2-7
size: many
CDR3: CSVETGLAGAGEQYF
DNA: TGCAGCGTCGAGACCGGACTAGCGGGAGCCGGGGAGCAGTACTTC

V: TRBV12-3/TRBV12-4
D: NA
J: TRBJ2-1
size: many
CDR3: CASRTAPYNEQFF
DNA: TGTGCCAGCAGGACAGCGCCCTACAATGAGCAGTTCTTC

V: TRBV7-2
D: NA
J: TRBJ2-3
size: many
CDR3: CASSLEVSLREINTDTQYF
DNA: TGTGCCAGCAGCTTAGAGGTTAGCTTACGGGAGATTAACACAGATACGCAGTATTTT

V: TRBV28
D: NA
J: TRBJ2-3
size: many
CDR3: CASIRDPSSTDTQYF
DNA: TGTGCCAGCATCCGGGATCCCTCTAGCACAGATACGCAGTATTTT

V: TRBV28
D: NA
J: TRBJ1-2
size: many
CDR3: CASSPDRPNYGYTF
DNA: TGTGCCAGCAGTCCAGACAGACCTAACTATGGCTACACCTTC

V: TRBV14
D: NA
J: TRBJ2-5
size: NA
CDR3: CASSRSTAGGRVFGETQYF
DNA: TGTGCCAGCAGCAGAAGTACCGCCGGTGGGAGAGTGTTTGGGGAGACCCAGTACTTC

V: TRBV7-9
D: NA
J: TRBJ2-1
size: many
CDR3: CASRTLSESSYNEQFF
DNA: TGTGCCAGCAGAACCCTTAGCGAGAGCTCCTACAATGAGCAGTTCTTC

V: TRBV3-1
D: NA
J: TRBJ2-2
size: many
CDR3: CASRGASDTGELFF
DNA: TGTGCCAGCAGAGGAGCTAGCGACACCGGGGAGCTGTTTTTT

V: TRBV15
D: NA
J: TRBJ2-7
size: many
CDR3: CATSRDRQYEQYF
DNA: TGTGCCACCAGCAGAGATCGACAATACGAGCAGTACTTC

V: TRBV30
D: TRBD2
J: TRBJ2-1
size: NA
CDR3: CAWSGGRAYNEQFF
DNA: TGTGCCTGGAGTGGCGGGAGGGCCTACAATGAGCAGTTCTTC

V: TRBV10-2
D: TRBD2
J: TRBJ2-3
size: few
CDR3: CASSGTSGADTQYF
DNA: TGCGCCAGCAGTGGGACTAGCGGAGCAGATACGCAGTATTTT

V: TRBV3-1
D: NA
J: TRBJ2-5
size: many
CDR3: CASSYRVSSRETQYF
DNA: TGTGCCAGCAGCTACAGGGTTAGTAGTCGAGAGACCCAGTACTTC

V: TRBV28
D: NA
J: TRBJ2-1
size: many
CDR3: CASSLSWKGYNEQFF
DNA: TGTGCCAGCAGTTTGTCCTGGAAAGGCTACAATGAGCAGTTCTTC

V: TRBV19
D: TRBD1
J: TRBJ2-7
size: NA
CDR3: CASSMGTGFYEQYF
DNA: TGTGCCAGTAGTATGGGGACAGGTTTCTACGAGCAGTACTTC

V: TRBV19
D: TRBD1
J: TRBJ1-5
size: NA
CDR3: CASSIHGQGAINQPQHF
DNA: TGTGCCAGTAGTATTCATGGACAGGGGGCAATCAATCAGCCCCAGCATTTT

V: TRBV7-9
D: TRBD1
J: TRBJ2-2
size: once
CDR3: CASSPGDRATGELFF
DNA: TGTGCCAGCAGCCCGGGGGACAGGGCCACCGGGGAGCTGTTTTTT

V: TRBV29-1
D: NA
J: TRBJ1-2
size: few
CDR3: CSSGEEGYTF
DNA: TGCAGCTCAGGGGAGGAGGGCTACACCTTC

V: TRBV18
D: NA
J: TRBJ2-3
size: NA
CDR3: CASSQISGSTDTQYF
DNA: TGTGCCAGCTCACAGATTAGCGGAAGCACAGATACGCAGTATTTT

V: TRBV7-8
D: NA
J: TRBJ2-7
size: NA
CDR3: CASSLEAGWGTYEQYF
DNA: TGTGCCAGCAGCTTAGAGGCGGGTTGGGGCACCTACGAGCAGTACTTC

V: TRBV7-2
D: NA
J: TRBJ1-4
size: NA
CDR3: CASTGRAATNEKLFF
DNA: TGTGCCAGCACCGGGAGGGCCGCAACTAATGAAAAACTGTTTTTT

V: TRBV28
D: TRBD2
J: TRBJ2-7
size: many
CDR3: CASSRTTSGSRYEQYF
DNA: TGTGCCAGCAGTCGAACTACTAGCGGGAGCCGGTACGAGCAGTACTTC

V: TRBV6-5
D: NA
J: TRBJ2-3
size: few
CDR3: CASSYNPSYTDTQYF
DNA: TGTGCCAGCAGTTACAACCCCAGCTACACAGATACGCAGTATTTT

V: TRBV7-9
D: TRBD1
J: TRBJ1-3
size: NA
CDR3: CASSLVVGQVNSGNTIYF
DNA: TGTGCCAGCAGCTTAGTTGTGGGACAGGTGAACTCTGGAAACACCATATATTTT

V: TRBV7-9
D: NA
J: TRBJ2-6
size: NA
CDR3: CASSLSQGSGANVLTF
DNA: TGTGCCAGCAGCTTATCCCAAGGCTCTGGGGCCAACGTCCTGACTTTC

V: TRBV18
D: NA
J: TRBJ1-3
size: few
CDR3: CASSPPLGLTGNTIYF
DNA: TGTGCCAGCTCACCACCTTTGGGCCTAACTGGAAACACCATATATTTT

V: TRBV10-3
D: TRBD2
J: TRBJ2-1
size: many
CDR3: CAISAMGLAGDNEQFF
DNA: TGTGCCATCAGTGCTATGGGACTAGCGGGAGACAATGAGCAGTTCTTC

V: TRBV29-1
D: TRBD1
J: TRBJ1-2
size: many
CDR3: CSVAGQGSSSGYTF
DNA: TGCAGCGTTGCAGGACAGGGGAGCTCATCTGGCTACACCTTC

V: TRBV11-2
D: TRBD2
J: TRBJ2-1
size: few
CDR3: CASSLEAGGFNEQFF
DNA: TGTGCCAGCAGCTTAGAAGCGGGAGGGTTCAATGAGCAGTTCTTC